This T cell receptor beta chain stems from a study of blood T cell repertoires in COVID-19. Whole-study context: Specimens from acute and convalescent COVID-19 originated in the United States, Italy and Spain.

J lost 4 bases, V lost 2 bases, and 1 base had no gene match. The germline gives CDR1 WSHSY, CDR2 SAAADI. This CDR3 spans 15 amino acids. Libraries were prepared by immunoSEQ multiplex PCR; TCRdb keeps only in-frame clonotypes and omits some of them. The table has approximately 240,000 clones, roughly 82% seen once. The gene calls are TRBV10-2 and TRBJ2-1; 11 bases are a match to TRBD2. The specimen was peripheral blood. This clonotype originated in a woman aged 80 or over with active or convalescent COVID-19. CDR3 nucleotides: TGCGCCAGCAGTGAGACTAGCGGGGGATACAATGAGCAGTTCTTC. Its protein is CASSETSGGYNEQFF.